This T cell receptor (beta chain) was retrieved from a study of cytomegalovirus exposure and HLA in healthy donors (dated by TCRdb to about 2017). Regarding the research as a whole: In an earlier analysis of several hundred of the donors, 250 to 350 Gb of sequence data and about 110 million unique TCR beta sequences from 150 million to 200 million T cells were reported. Around 320 gigabases of sequencing data and 78 million or so unique TCR sequences were included in an early release covering 550 to 650 HLA-typed donors. Of the approximately 400 genotyped donors, 75% to 85% were placed in the genetic ancestry cluster associated with self-reported Caucasian donors. The study aimed to test whether cataloging public T cell receptors could reveal signatures of past pathogen exposure. Using immunosequencing, the study profiled T cell repertoires from some 670 subjects and related those repertoires to cytomegalovirus serostatus. Besides the first cohort of 550 to 750 subjects, a separate validation cohort made up of 120 or so different subjects was used. To predict cytomegalovirus infection status, the study brought together high-throughput TCR immunosequencing, statistical association of individual TCRs with disease status, and machine learning. A later analysis re-examined previously published TCR beta repertoires from hundreds of donors and added high-resolution HLA genotyping to investigate patterns of TCR occurrence. Rather than drawing on any new phenotypic data, the later analysis identified candidate immune exposures from TCR beta sequences and the way those sequences occurred across donors. An earlier analysis of several hundred of the donors used high-throughput TCR beta sequencing to judge whether each TCR beta V gene segment behaved as functional or pseudogenic. Donor age, sex, ethnicity and CMV serostatus were collected together with the repertoire data. A later genetic analysis used genome-wide SNP genotypes for about 60% of the 666 donors, treating that subset as a discovery cohort. All discovery cohort repertoires had been generated on a single sequencing platform. HLA typing covered class I and class II loci at four-digit resolution. The number of typed donors differed by locus: roughly 629-630 for A, B, C, DRB1 and DQB1; 500 to 550 for DQA1; about 600 for DPA1; and about 470 for DPB1. Because of strong linkage in the cohort, roughly five DR-DQ haplotypes were treated as single units for association and clustering. Across under 500 genotyped donors of the cohort, an average of about 240,000 unique TCR beta nucleotide sequences per donor were sequenced, and 15% to 20% of those sequences were non-productive. Study-wide findings and limitations: In vitro tests confirmed that a few of the cytomegalovirus-associated TCR beta chains recognize cytomegalovirus antigens. A later analysis associated roughly 17,000 TCR beta sequences with specific HLA alleles at a false discovery rate of 0.05. In an earlier analysis of more than 500 of the donors, most TCR beta V segments appeared in productive rearrangements about 87% or about 30% of the time, broadly matching IMGT annotations. An association between a missense DCLRE1C variant and V-gene and J-gene trimming of TCR beta chains was found in a later genetic analysis and replicated in an independent cohort. A cluster of highly shared sequence variants was judged likely to be a technical artifact of the sequencing pipeline. In a later analysis, HLA-associated TCR beta chains showed more clonal expansion and lower generation probabilities than non-associated chains that were equally common. A further reported finding was that TCR beta sequences accurately predicted the HLA-A and HLA-B alleles for most subjects in the first cohort. Most TCR sequences were observed very rarely across donors, whereas some public TCRs were present in many individuals. Some IMGT-functional V segments, including TRBV6-2 and TRBV6-3, could not be told apart with the 87-base-pair reads, so those segments were excluded. A later analysis found that most CMV-associated TCR beta chains appeared HLA-restricted, with HLA associations seemingly driven largely by CMV exposure. A total of fewer than 200 TCR beta chains were listed by the study as associated with cytomegalovirus. The cohort was sequenced for TCR beta chains only, and without alpha or paired-chain data the features that could be detected were limited. A later analysis reported that several top co-occurrence clusters appeared linked to parvovirus B19, influenza, CMV and Epstein-Barr virus. According to a later genetic analysis, donors in an Asian-associated ancestry cluster had fewer N-insertions in productive TCRs than the approximately 670-donor mean. The classifier was reported to diagnose cytomegalovirus status with high specificity and sensitivity in both the original and validation cohorts. When HLA alleles, especially DR and DQ, strongly co-occurred, TCR associations were difficult to assign to individual alleles. Linkage disequilibrium might explain the correlated functional status among segregating V segments, but an unknown experimental factor could not be ruled out. HLA typing was unavailable for some donors at each locus, so association tests used only the typed subset. Approximately 16 rarely observed V segments, including chromosome 9 orphons, were excluded from the earlier analysis of about 500 of the donors because counts were too low. For the cohort, immune exposure information was limited to CMV serostatus. The authors suggested that the approach could potentially be extended to other disease states and immunological phenotypes. Presence/absence analyses assumed roughly uniform sequencing depth across donors, an assumption that may not hold. In a later analysis, the rate of TCR association differed among HLA loci, with DRB1 alleles having the most associated TCRs and HLA-C alleles having the fewest.

In the germline V gene, CDR1 corresponds to SGHRS and CDR2 to YFSETQ. Trimming removed 1 base from V and 0 bases from J; the gene matches leave 1 base unexplained. From cysteine to phenylalanine, the CDR3 is 15 amino acids long. Of all the DNA, just the CDR3 is kept, 45 bases in frame from base 1. The cohort consisted of 600 to 700 healthy bone marrow donors. All cohort members were sampled while nominally healthy, although unrecorded immune exposures were likely present. The donor was CMV seronegative and belonged to the group of roughly 330 seronegative cohort members. A peripheral blood sample was collected from each donor, and TCR beta sequencing was performed on peripheral blood mononuclear cells. The Qiagen DNeasy Blood Extraction Kit was used to extract genomic DNA from the blood cell samples. Receptors were amplified or captured by the immunoSEQ multiplex PCR assay. A mixture of 60 forward primers for TCR Vbeta segments and 13 reverse primers for TCR Jbeta segments was used in the multiplex PCR. A multiplex PCR assay on genomic DNA amplified the CDR3 region of rearranged TCR beta genes. On the Illumina HiSeq System, the amplified TCR beta libraries were sequenced as 87-base-pair reads. Regarding the original processing steps: Across the roughly 640 repertoires, a later analysis counted 80 million or so unique TCR beta chains, approximately 12 million of which were shared by at least two donors. A nearest-neighbor algorithm error-corrected the raw reads and collapsed the reads into unique sequences, merging closely related sequences to remove PCR and sequencing errors. V, D and J gene segments were assigned by aligning CDR3 sequences to IMGT reference sequences. For a sequence to be retained, a match of at least six nucleotides to both a V gene segment and a J gene segment was required. A rearrangement counted as productive if the CDR3 had no stop codons and remained in frame with V and J, and every other rearrangement counted as non-productive. CDR3 was defined according to IMGT convention as the region running from the second conserved V-encoded cysteine to the conserved J-encoded phenylalanine. In an earlier analysis of 587 of the donors, sequences lacking an unambiguous match to a single V gene segment were excluded. An earlier analysis of around 600 of the donors classified V segments as functional when productive rearrangements were above 56.7% and as segregating when the standard deviation between donors was above 5%. A statistical classification framework was built to diagnose cytomegalovirus status from the catalog of TCR beta chain sequences. A later analysis assigned V and J genes by comparing TCR nucleotide sequences with IMGT/GENE-DB human TR gene sequences. The TCRdist pipeline was used in a later analysis to assign CDR3 sequences and most-parsimonious VDJ recombination scenarios. In a later analysis, each TCR beta chain was defined by its CDR3 amino acid sequence together with its V-gene family, and reads lacking a unique V-gene family were excluded. A later analysis removed over 500 highly shared, low-generation-probability nucleotide sequences to deal with suspected cross-contamination and a sequencing artifact. In a later analysis, a clonal expansion index for each public chain was calculated from normalized within-repertoire ranks of inferred template counts. In a later analysis, generation probabilities were computed with a VDJ recombination model fitted to out-of-frame rearrangements, and the resulting probabilities were checked against IGoR. In a later analysis, hypergeometric tests were used to score TCR-TCR, TCR-HLA and TCR-CMV co-occurrence, with a repertoire-size bias correction applied to TCR pairs. In a later analysis, false discovery rates were estimated by permuting HLA or CMV assignments 20 times. A later analysis grouped co-occurring TCRs with DBSCAN, adding TCRdist sequence similarity when clustering within HLA-allele-positive subsets. Repertoires with fewer than 30,000 or more than 120,000 public chains were left out of co-occurrence clustering, as were several repertoires with anomalous nucleotide sharing. Drawn from immuneACCESS, this table holds only the in-frame rearrangements with V and J called that TCRdb kept. Clones are partly lost; checked studies trace under half to an unresolved V gene and leave the rest unexplained. V, J and clone size are taken as reported in that table, and D and trimming were inferred from the DNA itself. Within this sample are over 100,000 clones, with around 80% of them counted one time only. Together, the top ten hold 2.1% of the sample.

On this clone itself: Its antigen is not yet known. Per-base quality was not reported, and no clone a single base away is much larger than it.

The sample consisted of PBMCs. Here the chain combines TRBV5-1 and TRBJ2-1, with 7 bases in between that match TRBD1. The origin of this receptor is a man aged 25 to 45 in good health and CMV-seronegative. The DNA is TGCGCCAGCAGCTTGTACAGGGGCTCCTACAATGAGCAGTTCTTC. Its protein product is CASSLYRGSYNEQFF.